The next 9 T cell receptor beta chains were all read from a single sample in a study of CD8 T cells in Susac syndrome. cDNA came from around 0.5 to 1 ug RNA primed by random hexamers. TCRdb redid the calling of the immunoSEQ multiplex PCR reads with MiXCR, one entry per CDR3 protein. The table has under 300,000 distinct CDR3 sequences, 90% to 96% seen once. Sequencing was performed on CD4+ T cells from PBMCs. The receptors were sampled from a human donor with Susac syndrome.

This clonotype came up once. J is TRBJ1-2 and V is TRBV20-1; D is possibly TRBD1 (5 bases). Germline CDR1 and CDR2: DFQATT and SNEGSKA (reference sequence). The CDR3 has 11 amino acids. The V end lost 2 bases, the J end lost 13 bases, and 14 bases lay between the germline ends. The CDR3 DNA is TGCAGTGCTAGACAGGGTATGATCCGCACCTTC. Protein product: CSARQGMIRTF.

The chain links TRBV29-1 to TRBJ2-4, with D perhaps matching TRBD2 (5 bases). Trimming took 3 bases from V and 8 from J, leaving 11 bases between them. The CDR3 loop spans 12 amino acids. CDR1 is SQVTM, CDR2 ANQGSEA, per germline. The CDR3 sequence is CSVDRGSDIQYF. CDR3 nucleotide sequence: TGCAGCGTTGACCGAGGGTCGGACATTCAGTACTTC.

This chain connects TRBV29-1 to TRBJ2-7; D not resolved. CDR1 is SQVTM and CDR2 is ANQGSEA in the germline V gene. The CDR3 extends over 11 amino acids. V was pared by 7 bases and J by 3 bases, with 10 bases between. The CDR3 bases are TGCAGCGCCGCTCATGGCTACGAGCAGTACTTC. Translating it yields CSAAHGYEQYF.

The rearrangement joins TRBV28 to TRBJ1-2, with no clear D. CDR1 and CDR2 from the germline V gene are MDHEN and SYDVKM. The CDR3 runs 13 residues. V lost 4 bases, J lost 5 bases, and 11 bases lay in between. The CDR3 region is CASSSQPSYGYTF. DNA of the CDR3: TGTGCCAGCAGTTCCCAACCGAGTTATGGCTACACCTTC.

The rearrangement links TRBV18 to TRBJ2-2, with unresolved D. Looked up from germline, CDR1 is KGHSH and CDR2 is LQKENI. The CDR3 totals 13 residues. V lost 0 bases and J 4 bases, leaving 3 bases between the germline ends. The CDR3 loop is CASSPPITGELFF. The CDR3 DNA sequence: TGTGCCAGCTCACCACCAATCACCGGGGAGCTGTTTTTT.

The chain couples TRBV29-1 to TRBJ2-7; tentatively, D is TRBD2 (6 bases). Germline values: CDR1 SQVTM, CDR2 ANQGSEA. Trimming pared 7 bases from V and 3 bases from J, leaving 16 bases between. The CDR3 is made up of 13 amino acids. CDR3 sequence reads: CSGAGGLYYEQYF. The CDR3 region has the DNA TGCAGCGGCGCCGGAGGACTATACTACGAGCAGTACTTC.

The gene calls are TRBV7-2 and TRBJ2-1; no firm D call. V lost 6 bases and J lost 10, with 16 bases in between. The CDR3 has 13 amino acids. The germline CDR1 and CDR2 sequences are SGHTA and FQGNSA. In DNA form, the CDR3 reads TGTGCCAGCAGGCGACCTGTGACACACGAGCAGTTCTTC. This translates into CASRRPVTHEQFF. Supplemented by reference TRBV7-2 and TRBJ2-1, the full variable domain reads GAGVSQSPSNKVTEKGKDVELRCDPISGHTALYWYRQSLGQGLEFLIYFQGNSAPDKSGLPSDRFSAERTGGSVSTLTIQRTQQEDSAVYLCASRRPVTHEQFFGPGTRLTVL.

The chain couples TRBV5-4 to TRBJ2-5; D is possibly TRBD2 (7 bases). Germline assignment: CDR1 SGHNT and CDR2 YYREEE (reference sequence). The CDR3 contains 15 residues. With 0 bases removed from V and 5 bases from J, the gap between germline ends came to 14 bases. In nucleotides, the CDR3 is TGTGCCAGCAGCTTGGCCACCGCGGGGGCGGAGACCCAGTACTTC. Translation gives CASSLATAGAETQYF.

V gene TRBV29-1 combines with J gene TRBJ1-2; 9 bases agree with TRBD1. V was pared by 7 bases and J by 8 bases, with 5 bases of the junction left unmatched. Germline CDR1 is SQVTM and CDR2 is ANQGSEA. The CDR3 consists of 11 residues. Written as DNA, the CDR3 is TGCAGCGGGGGACAGGGAAGAGGCTACACCTTC. Amino acids: CSGGQGRGYTF.